A selection of T cell receptor beta chains follows, all from one sample in a study of response to subunit inactivated influenza vaccine. TCRdb passed the RT-PCR reads through MiXCR, listing each CDR3 protein once. This table has about 650,000 distinct CDR3 sequences, 14% appearing once. Sample: PBMCs from blood, taken less than 15 days before vaccination. The receptor source for this set is a man aged 50 or older who received an inactivated influenza vaccine. The CDR3 runs from the conserved cysteine through the conserved F or W. The D gene is left open where the match is weak. Expanded clones are given a class, and other clones once, few, many or no size at all.

D: TRBD2
V: TRBV5-4
size: -
J: TRBJ2-2
CDR3: CASSASLAGTNTGELFF
DNA: TGTGCCAGCAGCGCCTCACTAGCGGGAACGAACACCGGGGAGCTGTTTTTT

D: -
V: TRBV15
size: few
J: TRBJ2-1
CDR3: CATSRGLLREQFF
DNA: TGTGCCACCAGCAGAGGTCTACTCCGTGAGCAGTTCTTC

D: -
V: TRBV4-2
size: -
J: TRBJ2-7
CDR3: CASSQDFRANYEQYF
DNA: TGTGCCAGCAGCCAAGATTTCCGGGCCAACTACGAGCAGTACTTC

D: TRBD1
V: TRBV12-5
size: few
J: TRBJ2-7
CDR3: CASGSGTGISEQYF
DNA: TGTGCTAGTGGCTCGGGGACAGGGATTTCCGAGCAGTACTTC

D: TRBD2
V: TRBV7-9
size: -
J: TRBJ2-1
CDR3: CASSLAGGRTHNEQFF
DNA: TGTGCCAGCAGCTTAGCGGGCGGGAGAACCCACAATGAGCAGTTCTTC

D: -
V: TRBV27
size: few
J: TRBJ2-1
CDR3: CASRDGLQPYNEQFF
DNA: TGTGCCAGCAGGGACGGACTACAGCCCTACAATGAGCAGTTCTTC

D: -
V: TRBV5-1
size: many
J: TRBJ2-6
CDR3: CASSLAARHSSGANVLTF
DNA: TGCGCCAGCAGCTTGGCAGCCCGGCATAGCTCTGGGGCCAACGTCCTGACTTTC

D: -
V: TRBV7-2
size: few
J: TRBJ2-5
CDR3: CASSLGSTVGEETQYF
DNA: TGTGCCAGCAGCTTAGGTTCGACGGTGGGCGAAGAGACCCAGTACTTC

D: -
V: TRBV5-1
size: -
J: TRBJ2-7
CDR3: CASSLAQGRYEQYF
DNA: TGCGCCAGCAGCTTGGCCCAAGGGCGCTACGAGCAGTACTTC

D: TRBD2
V: TRBV7-2
size: -
J: TRBJ2-1
CDR3: CASNFLAGANFNEQFF
DNA: TGTGCCAGCAACTTTCTAGCGGGAGCGAACTTCAATGAGCAGTTCTTC

D: TRBD2
V: TRBV20-1
size: -
J: TRBJ2-2
CDR3: CSASGGRYSGELFF
DNA: TGCAGTGCTAGTGGCGGGAGGTATTCCGGGGAGCTGTTTTTT

D: -
V: TRBV29-1
size: few
J: TRBJ1-1
CDR3: CSALWGGNTEAFF
DNA: TGCAGCGCCCTTTGGGGGGGAAACACTGAAGCTTTCTTT

D: TRBD1
V: TRBV7-9
size: few
J: TRBJ2-2
CDR3: CASSLGQYFGELFF
DNA: TGTGCCAGCAGCCTGGGACAGTATTTCGGGGAGCTGTTTTTT

D: -
V: TRBV18
size: -
J: TRBJ2-7
CDR3: CASSPGVRGSYEQYF
DNA: TGTGCCAGCTCACCAGGCGTAAGGGGGAGCTACGAGCAGTACTTC

D: -
V: TRBV7-2
size: -
J: TRBJ2-3
CDR3: CASSELGHFTDTQYF
DNA: TGTGCCAGCAGCGAACTCGGACACTTCACAGATACGCAGTATTTT

D: TRBD2
V: TRBV29-1
size: many
J: TRBJ2-1
CDR3: CSVGGGEQFF
DNA: TGCAGCGTGGGGGGGGGTGAGCAGTTCTTC